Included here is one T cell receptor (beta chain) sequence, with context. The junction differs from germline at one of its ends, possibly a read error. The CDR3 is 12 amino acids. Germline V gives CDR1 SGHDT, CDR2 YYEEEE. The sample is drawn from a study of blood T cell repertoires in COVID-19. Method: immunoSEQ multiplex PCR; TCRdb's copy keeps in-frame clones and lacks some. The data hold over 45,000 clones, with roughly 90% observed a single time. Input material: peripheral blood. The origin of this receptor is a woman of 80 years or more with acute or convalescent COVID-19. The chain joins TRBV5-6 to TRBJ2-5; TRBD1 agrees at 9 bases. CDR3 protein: CASSLVGTGFHF. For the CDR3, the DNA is TGTGCCAGCAGCTTGGTGGGGACAGGGTTCCACTTC.